This TCR beta chain was identified in a study of blood T cell repertoires in COVID-19 (dated by TCRdb to the early 2020s). Broadly, across the study: The collaborator samples originated in the United States, Italy and Spain and spanned the acute and convalescent phases of COVID-19. Sample metadata almost always included a de-identified subject ID, COVID-19 status, age in years and sex. Where available, HLA class I and class II types were obtained from metadata supplied by the sample provider rather than from assay-based typing. The repertoires were made available in a free public database intended to serve as a resource for research on the immune response to SARS-CoV-2. The material from the prospective study consisted of cDNA or gDNA derived from T cells, B-cell-depleted T cells, or PBMCs. The dataset comprised deeply sampled blood TCRbeta repertoires from subjects exposed to, actively infected with, or recovered from COVID-19. The samples were drawn from two sources: the first 160 participants of the ongoing ImmuneRACE study, and 1,000 to 1,500 subjects contributed by 6 global collaborators.

The investigation overall reported the following: Clinical and demographic metadata were provided uncurated, with the amount varying by source and participant.

The immunoSEQ Assay, a bias-controlled multiplex PCR, was used to amplify TCRbeta CDR3 regions from genomic DNA. Per the authors' processing: The number of nucleated cells in each sample was estimated from the amplification of reference gene primers within the assay. To quantify the absolute abundance of each unique TCRbeta CDR3 rearrangement, sequence reads were collapsed and filtered. For each sample, productive Simpson clonality was calculated as the square root of Simpson's diversity index across productive rearrangements. TCRdb mirrors the immuneACCESS table, restricted to in-frame sequences. Some clones are absent from its copies; in checked studies, under half trace to an unresolved V gene, and the reason for the others is unknown. Clonal size and the V and J genes are those of that table, whereas D and trimming came from the DNA. This sample gives 200,000 to 250,000 clones in total; 86% of them show up just once. Of the sample, about a tenth falls within the top ten clones.

As for this clone: Its binding antigen is unknown. Base qualities were left out, and no much larger clone turns up one base away.

The germline V gene sets CDR1 to MNHEY and CDR2 to SVGEGT. Including the terminal cysteine and phenylalanine, the CDR3 comprises 17 residues. The only DNA kept is the CDR3, 51 bases in frame from the first base. V ends up 6 bases short and J 0 bases short, with an unmatched junction base count of 11. One collaborating source in Seattle enrolled patients during active infection and followed them longitudinally through the course of disease. The collaborating institutions used their own protocols to collect whole blood in K2EDTA tubes. Collaborator samples were shipped for TCRbeta analysis as frozen whole blood, isolated PBMCs, or DNA extracted from either sample type.

The source of this sequence is a woman aged 50 to 65 with COVID-19, enrolled during active disease. The sample consisted of peripheral blood. Rearrangement joined TRBV6-2 or TRBV6-3 to TRBJ1-5, with 7 central nucleotides matching TRBD1. The CDR3 amino acid sequence is: CASSERDRKVSNQPQHF. The DNA sequence is as follows: TGTGCCAGCAGCGAACGGGACAGAAAGGTTAGCAATCAGCCCCAGCATTTT.